One sample yielded the 28 T cell receptor beta chains listed below, sequenced in a study of T-cell memory formation after mild COVID-19 (dated by TCRdb to the early 2020s). Library generation was performed with 5' RACE. This sample was sequenced with an Illumina NovaSeq 6000. TCRdb reworked the public reads: Q25 trimming with fastp, MiXCR clone assembly, productive beta chains retained. Here each entry gathers all rows of one CDR3 protein and keeps the most common genes and DNA. This sample gives approximately 570,000 distinct CDR3 sequences in total; roughly 18% of them show up just once. About 12% of the sample is taken by the ten largest. The sample comprised PBMCs or a T cell subset sorted from them (not recorded which). The receptor set was obtained from an adult woman who had mild COVID-19 (a few samples of this study predate the infection). The sample titles of this study are shuffled in the database, so cell type and time point are left out; the donor was told from shared clones.

This clonotype was seen more than once but under ten times. The chain employs TRBV20-1 and TRBJ1-2; 8 nucleotides agree with TRBD1. Trimming removed 2 bases from V and 3 bases from J; junction bases left unmatched: 8. The germline CDR1 and CDR2 sequences are DFQATT and SNEGSKA (reference sequence). The CDR3 is 15 residues long. The CDR3 DNA follows: TGCAGTGCTAGAAATACAGGGGGACTATACTATGGCTACACCTTC. It yields the protein CSARNTGGLYYGYTF.

A few counts support this clonotype. The chain recombines TRBV5-6 with TRBJ2-7; D call uncertain. CDR3 length: 13 amino acids. Trimming took 1 base from V and 3 from J, leaving 8 bases between them. Germline V gene lookup returns CDR1 SGHDT and CDR2 YYEEEE. CDR3: CASSLSHLYEQYF. CDR3 nucleotide sequence: TGTGCCAGCAGCTTGAGTCATCTCTACGAGCAGTACTTC.

There are a few counts of this clonotype. V usage is TRBV5-5 and J usage is TRBJ1-1, with D maybe TRBD1 (6 bases). V was cut by 0 bases and J by 7 bases, with 10 bases left in between. The germline V gene encodes CDR1 SGHKS and CDR2 YYEKEE (reference sequence). This CDR3 is 13 amino acids long. CDR3 residues: CASSLVGAGEAFF. Written as DNA, the CDR3 is TGTGCCAGCAGCTTGGTGGGGGCAGGTGAAGCTTTCTTT.

This clonotype showed up just a few times. This chain joins TRBV4-3 and TRBJ1-1, with D maybe TRBD1 (6 bases). Trimming removed 0 bases from V and 4 bases from J, with 15 bases in between. There are 16 residues in the CDR3. Germline assignment: CDR1 LGHNA and CDR2 YSLEER. The CDR3 DNA is TGCGCCAGCAGCCAAGATCTTACAGGGAGTGGCACTGAAGCTTTCTTT. This gives the protein CASSQDLTGSGTEAFF.

The chain links TRBV30 to TRBJ2-3; TRBD1 is a possible D gene (5 bases). CDR3 length equals 14 residues. Trimming cost V 2 bases and J 2 bases, with 11 bases left between them. The germline CDR1 and CDR2 sequences are GTSNPN and SVGIG (reference sequence). The CDR3 DNA is TGTGCCTGGAGTTCCTCTGGGGCCACAGATACGCAGTATTTT. Encoded protein: CAWSSSGATDTQYF.

This clonotype was detected only once. The rearrangement joins TRBV6-6 to TRBJ2-5, with D unclear. CDR1 is MNHNY, CDR2 SVGAGI, per germline (reference sequence). CDR3 length: 10 residues. The germline V and J ends were trimmed by 7 bases and 6 bases, with 6 bases remaining between them. In DNA form, the CDR3 reads TGTGCCAGCATGGGTCAGACCCAGTACTTC. It specifies CASMGQTQYF.

This clonotype came up many times. This chain uses TRBV20-1 with TRBJ2-1, with D possibly TRBD2 on 5 matching bases. This CDR3 comprises 11 residues. Trimming took 5 bases from V and 6 from J, leaving 8 bases between them. Germline CDR1 DFQATT, CDR2 SNEGSKA (reference sequence). The CDR3 is CSAPSPNEQFF. DNA of the CDR3: TGCAGTGCTCCTAGCCCCAATGAGCAGTTCTTC.

The chain is built from TRBV9 and TRBJ2-7; the match to TRBD1 covers 8 bases. The CDR3 consists of 16 residues. V lost 1 base and J lost 0; bases outside the gene matches: 6. Germline V lookup: CDR1 SGDLS, CDR2 YYNGEE. This CDR3 reads CASSVRGQARSYEQYF. The CDR3 DNA sequence: TGTGCCAGCAGCGTAAGGGGACAGGCACGCTCCTACGAGCAGTACTTC.

This clonotype was counted between two and nine times. The rearrangement uses TRBV7-2 and TRBJ2-3; the match to TRBD2 covers 9 bases. CDR3 length equals 17 residues. CDR1 SGHTA and CDR2 FQGNSA come from the germline V gene. Trimming removed 1 base from V and 6 bases from J; junction bases left unmatched: 11. The CDR3: CASSLVGLATFVDTQYF. CDR3 DNA sequence: TGTGCCAGCAGCTTAGTGGGACTAGCTACCTTTGTGGATACGCAGTATTTT.

This clonotype has more than one count but fewer than ten. CDR3 loop: CASSYTGGKNSPLHF. CDR3 nucleotides: TGTGCCAGCAGTTACACAGGGGGCAAGAATTCACCCCTCCACTTT. This chain joins TRBV6-5 and TRBJ1-6, with TRBD1 identical over 9 bases. V shed 2 bases, J shed 7 bases, and the junction held 3 bases outside the gene matches. The CDR3 has 15 residues. Germline assignment: CDR1 MNHEY and CDR2 SVGAGI.

This clonotype was detected only a few times. V is TRBV27 and J is TRBJ2-2; 8 bases fit TRBD1. The germline gives CDR1 MNHEY, CDR2 SMNVEV (reference sequence). V was clipped by 4 bases and J by 4 bases; unmatched bases: 8. The CDR3 is made up of 16 amino acids. The DNA for the CDR3 is TGTGCCAGCAGTTGGTCCGGGACAGGAGTCACCGGGGAGCTGTTTTTT. It codes for CASSWSGTGVTGELFF.

The CDR3 loop reads CASSLGQHPSTDTQYF. The CDR3, as DNA: TGTGCCAGCAGCTTAGGGCAGCACCCTAGCACAGATACGCAGTATTTT. The rearrangement uses TRBV7-3 and TRBJ2-3; no reliable D call. The V end was cut by 2 bases, the J end by 0 bases, with 12 bases between. CDR1 and CDR2 (germline): SGHTA, FQGTGA. The CDR3 sequence is 16 residues long.

The CDR3 DNA follows: TGCGCCAGCAGCTCCGGACAGGGGCCCTCCTACGAGCAGTACTTC. Its protein is CASSSGQGPSYEQYF. The gene calls are TRBV5-1 and TRBJ2-7; 9 bases map to TRBD1. The CDR3 is made up of 15 amino acids. Germline loops: CDR1 SGHRS, CDR2 YFSETQ. J lost 0 bases, V lost 3 bases, and 4 bases had no gene match.

The table lists this clonotype with many counts. The CDR3 region has the DNA TGTGCCAGCAGTTTCGAACGGAGTTACACCGGGGAGCTGTTTTTT. Amino acid sequence: CASSFERSYTGELFF. V usage is TRBV12-3 or TRBV12-4 and J usage is TRBJ2-2, with D hard to call. V was shortened by 3 bases and J by 3 bases, with 11 bases between the two germline ends. The CDR3 totals 15 residues.

The CDR3 bases are TGTGCCAGCAGGCAGGAGGCAGATACGCAGTATTTT. Translating gives CASRQEADTQYF. The rearrangement links TRBV12-3 or TRBV12-4 to TRBJ2-3; TRBD2 might be the D (5 bases). Trimming took 6 bases from V and 4 from J, leaving 8 bases between them. The CDR3 is made up of 12 amino acids.

This clonotype was detected only a few times. The chain combines TRBV4-1 with TRBJ2-4; 9 nucleotides match TRBD1. J lost 4 bases, V lost 0 bases, and 7 bases had no gene match. This CDR3 is 17 amino acids long. The germline V gene encodes CDR1 MGHRA and CDR2 YSYEKL. The CDR3 DNA is TGCGCCAGCAGCCAAGACCCTCTGGGGACAGGGAAAAACATTCAGTACTTC. It codes for CASSQDPLGTGKNIQYF.

In its sample, this clonotype was seen a few times. The chain couples TRBV5-6 to TRBJ2-3; the match to TRBD1 covers 8 bases. CDR1 and CDR2 (germline): SGHDT, YYEEEE. The trim removed 4 bases at V and 2 bases at J, leaving 9 bases unmatched. The CDR3 has 16 residues. This chain's CDR3 is CASSPGTGHNTDTQYF. In nucleotides, the CDR3 is TGTGCCAGCAGCCCCGGGACAGGCCATAACACAGATACGCAGTATTTT.

This clonotype was observed a handful of times. A junction end diverges from the germline sequence, so it may reflect a read error. The gene calls are TRBV29-1 and TRBJ1-2; D ambiguous. CDR1 and CDR2 (germline): SQVTM, ANQGSEA. This CDR3 is built from 11 residues. The CDR3, as DNA: TGCAGCGTTGACGCTAATTATGGCTACACCTTC. It encodes CSVDANYGYTF.

A few counts support this clonotype. The CDR3 DNA sequence: TGTGCCAGCAGTGCTTTGGGAGGGAAGTACGAGCAGTACTTC. As protein: CASSALGGKYEQYF. The chain carries TRBV2 and TRBJ2-7; the match to TRBD2 covers 7 bases. The V gene end was trimmed by 4 bases and the J gene end by 4 bases; junction bases not matched to a gene: 7. The CDR3 contains 14 residues. CDR1 is SNHLY and CDR2 is FYNNEI in the germline V gene.

The rearrangement links TRBV7-8 to TRBJ2-7, with TRBD1 as a possible D gene (5 bases). This CDR3 has 15 amino acids. Per germline, CDR1 SGHVS and CDR2 FQNEAQ. The ends were cut back, 4 bases at V and 0 bases at J, with 13 bases in the middle. CDR3 bases: TGTGCCAGCAGCTCAATACAGGCGAGCTCCTACGAGCAGTACTTC. The encoded protein is CASSSIQASSYEQYF.

The chain couples TRBV27 to TRBJ2-5; D may be TRBD2 (5 bases). Per the germline V gene, CDR1 is MNHEY and CDR2 is SMNVEV (reference sequence). The CDR3 spans 15 residues. V lost 8 bases and J 5 bases, leaving 21 bases between the germline ends. The CDR3 here is CASRLNGRARETQYF. CDR3 DNA: TGTGCCAGCCGTCTGAATGGGAGAGCCAGGGAGACCCAGTACTTC.

This clonotype was observed a few times. The chain employs TRBV4-2 and TRBJ2-7, with 7 bases that match TRBD2. CDR3 length equals 15 residues. J was trimmed by 2 bases and V by 1 base; bases with no gene match: 5. Germline assignment: CDR1 LGHNA and CDR2 YNFKEQ. The DNA for the CDR3 is TGTGCCAGCAGCCAAGTTCGTCTAGCGGCCTACGAGCAGTACTTC. This translates into CASSQVRLAAYEQYF.

This clonotype was seen a handful of times. The chain links TRBV7-2 to TRBJ1-4, with D perhaps TRBD1 (5 bases). Germline lookup yields CDR1 SGHTA and CDR2 FQGNSA. Trimming shortened V by 2 bases and J by 2 bases, and 15 bases separated the two germline ends. The CDR3 contains 17 residues. CDR3 sequence: CASSLIAGLATNEKLFF. The DNA of the CDR3 is TGTGCCAGCAGCTTAATCGCAGGGCTAGCCACTAATGAAAAACTGTTTTTT.

The gene calls are TRBV5-1 and TRBJ2-7, with TRBD2 matching over 8 bases. Germline values: CDR1 SGHRS, CDR2 YFSETQ. This CDR3 is 17 amino acids long. V was clipped by 0 bases and J by 3 bases; unmatched bases: 11. Here the CDR3 reads CASSLAASGLPYYEQYF. The CDR3 nucleotides are TGCGCCAGCAGCTTGGCGGCTAGCGGGCTCCCGTACTACGAGCAGTACTTC. Filled out from reference TRBV5-1 and TRBJ2-7, the complete variable domain reads KAGVTQTPRYLIKTRGQQVTLSCSPISGHRSVSWYQQTPGQGLQFLFEYFSETQRNKGNFPGRFSGRQFSNSRSEMNVSTLELGDSALYLCASSLAASGLPYYEQYFGPGTRLTVT.

This clonotype showed up just once. V usage is TRBV30 and J usage is TRBJ2-3, with 7 bases matching TRBD2. Germline CDR1 reads GTSNPN; CDR2 reads SVGIG (reference sequence). This CDR3 comprises 15 residues. V lost 1 base to trimming and J lost 0 bases; unmatched junction nucleotides: 4. The CDR3 nucleotides are TGTGCCTGGAGTGATCTAGCGGCTAGCACAGATACGCAGTATTTT. Protein product: CAWSDLAASTDTQYF. Variable domain in full (rest from reference TRBV30 and TRBJ2-3): SQTIHQWPATLVQPVGSPLSLECTVEGTSNPNLYWYRQAAGRGLQLLFYSVGIGQISSEVPQNLSASRPQDRQFILSSKKLLLSDSGFYLCAWSDLAASTDTQYFGPGTRLTVL.

V is TRBV7-9 and J is TRBJ2-7; TRBD1 is a possible D gene (6 bases). CDR1 is SEHNR, CDR2 FQNEAQ, per germline (reference sequence). This CDR3 is 17 amino acids long. V was cut by 4 bases and J by 0 bases, with 19 bases left in between. DNA of the CDR3: TGTGCCAGCAGCTCTACTAGGACAGACCCTATCTCCTACGAGCAGTACTTC. This translates into CASSSTRTDPISYEQYF.

The chain has TRBV12-3 or TRBV12-4 and TRBJ1-5; 7 nucleotides align to TRBD1. This CDR3 has 13 amino acids. V shed 6 bases, J shed 9 bases, and the junction held 8 bases outside the gene matches. For the CDR3, the DNA is TGTGCCAGCAGCGGACAGGACGGACTGCCCCAGCATTTT. Protein product: CASSGQDGLPQHF.

Here the CDR3 DNA reads TGTGCCTGGAGTGTAACGGGGCGGAGCACAGATACGCAGTATTTT. Protein product: CAWSVTGRSTDTQYF. This chain uses TRBV30 with TRBJ2-3; perhaps D is TRBD1 or TRBD2 (5 bases each). V was pared by 0 bases and J by 0 bases, with 10 bases between. Germline CDR1 reads GTSNPN; CDR2 reads SVGIG (reference sequence). This CDR3 has 15 residues.